Presented here are 20 T cell receptor beta chains from one specimen sequenced in a study of T cell changes during pregnancy in multiple sclerosis. Profiled with immunoSEQ multiplex PCR; TCRdb holds only in-frame clones, not every one. Among 65,000 to 85,000 clones listed, roughly nine tenths were seen once. Here the sequenced sample was peripheral blood, taken in the second trimester of pregnancy. The receptors were sampled from a female donor with multiple sclerosis, enrolled in a pregnancy study.

This clone was found a few times. The chain is built from TRBV7-2 and TRBJ1-5, with D uncertain. The V end lost 5 bases, the J end lost 5 bases, and 13 bases lay between the germline ends. Germline CDR1 reads SGHTA; CDR2 reads FQGNSA. This CDR3 has 14 amino acids. The CDR3 nucleotides are TGTGCCAGCAGCCCGCACAGCCTACATCAGCCCCAGCATTTT. Translating gives CASSPHSLHQPQHF.

The chain carries TRBV6-1 and TRBJ1-1; no clear D. The CDR3 covers 14 residues. Trimming took 6 bases from V and 0 from J, leaving 11 bases between them. Germline-derived CDR1 and CDR2 are MNHNS and SASEGT. CDR3 coding DNA: TGTGCCAGCAGCCTACAGAGCTTGAACACTGAAGCTTTCTTT. Translation: CASSLQSLNTEAFF.

The rearrangement uses TRBV5-4 and TRBJ2-7, with a tentative D call TRBD1 (5 bases). The CDR3 totals 14 residues. Trimming pared 2 bases from V and 4 bases from J, leaving 13 bases between. The germline V gene has CDR1 SGHNT and CDR2 YYREEE (reference sequence). The CDR3 loop is CASSLNQGYYEQYF. CDR3 DNA: TGTGCCAGCAGCTTAAATCAGGGCTATTACGAGCAGTACTTC. Supplemented by reference TRBV5-4 and TRBJ2-7, the full variable domain reads ETGVTQSPTHLIKTRGQQVTLRCSSQSGHNTVSWYQQALGQGPQFIFQYYREEENGRGNFPPRFSGLQFPNYSSELNVNALELDDSALYLCASSLNQGYYEQYFGPGTRLTVT.

This chain joins TRBV30 and TRBJ2-7; 9 nucleotides agree with TRBD1. The CDR3 extends over 15 amino acids. The V gene end was trimmed by 5 bases and the J gene end by 2 bases; junction bases not matched to a gene: 10. Germline lookup yields CDR1 GTSNPN and CDR2 SVGIG (reference sequence). The CDR3 DNA reads TGTGCCTGGGGAGTAGGGACAGGGATCCCCTACGAGCAGTACTTC. Translation gives CAWGVGTGIPYEQYF.

The CDR3 DNA sequence: TGTGCCAGCACCGAGCGGTTGAGCTCCTACAATGAGCAGTTCTTC. Translating gives CASTERLSSYNEQFF. This chain uses TRBV27 with TRBJ2-1, with a tentative D call TRBD2 (5 bases). Germline V gene sequence: CDR1 MNHEY, CDR2 SMNVEV (reference sequence). The CDR3 length is 15 residues. V was pared by 7 bases and J by 0 bases, with 13 bases between.

In DNA, the CDR3 is TGCGCCAGCAGCCGCCGACTAGCGGGAAACAATGAGCAGTTCTTC. Translating it yields CASSRRLAGNNEQFF. The chain recombines TRBV5-1 with TRBJ2-1; TRBD2 aligns across 11 bases. CDR3 size: 15 residues. Germline trimming cut 4 bases from V and 5 bases from J; bases unmatched to any gene: 5. Germline V CDR1 and CDR2: SGHRS, YFSETQ.

This clone was detected once. V and J are TRBV6-6 and TRBJ1-4, with no clear D. CDR1 and CDR2 (germline): MNHNY, SVGAGI (reference sequence). The V end was cut by 2 bases, the J end by 0 bases, with 10 bases between. This CDR3 is built from 16 residues. The CDR3 sequence: CASSYVGLATNEKLFF. DNA for the CDR3: TGTGCCAGCAGTTACGTGGGCCTTGCAACTAATGAAAAACTGTTTTTT.

This clone was observed a single time. This chain joins TRBV5-1 and TRBJ1-4; 12 positions match TRBD1. J lost 7 bases, V lost 4 bases, and 5 bases had no gene match. In germline, CDR1 is SGHRS, CDR2 YFSETQ. The CDR3 is 15 residues long. The chain's CDR3 is CASSGGQGAFEKLFF. The CDR3 coding sequence is TGCGCCAGCAGCGGGGGACAGGGGGCCTTTGAAAAACTGTTTTTT.

This rearrangement joins TRBV4-1 to TRBJ2-7; D gene unclear. The CDR3 extends over 12 amino acids. Germline lookup yields CDR1 MGHRA and CDR2 YSYEKL. Trimming shortened V by 0 bases and J by 3 bases, and 3 bases separated the two germline ends. The DNA for the CDR3 is TGCGCCAGCAGCCAAGACCTCTACGAGCAGTACTTC. Translating gives CASSQDLYEQYF.

The V call is TRBV7-9, the J call TRBJ1-6, with 11 nucleotides matching TRBD1. Germline V gene lookup returns CDR1 SEHNR and CDR2 FQNEAQ (reference sequence). The CDR3 is made up of 16 amino acids. The junction had 6 bases not matched to a gene; V was cut back by 5 bases and J by 6 bases. In nucleotides, the CDR3 is TGTGCCAGCAGCAACCGGGACAGGGGGGTTAATTCACCCCTCCACTTT. Translating it yields CASSNRDRGVNSPLHF.

The chain combines TRBV5-1 with TRBJ2-7; 7 bases align to TRBD1. V shed 0 bases, J shed 7 bases, and the junction held 19 bases outside the gene matches. In germline, CDR1 is SGHRS, CDR2 YFSETQ. CDR3 length: 18 residues. The CDR3 is CASSLGRSGRGFLGEQYF. The CDR3, as DNA: TGCGCCAGCAGCTTGGGTCGGTCGGGCAGGGGGTTCCTTGGGGAGCAGTACTTC.

This clone was seen only once. This chain links TRBV27 with TRBJ2-7; 7 bases agree with TRBD1. Germline CDR1 and CDR2: MNHEY and SMNVEV (reference sequence). The CDR3 sequence is 14 residues long. The V gene end was trimmed by 7 bases and the J gene end by 3 bases; junction bases not matched to a gene: 9. CDR3 loop: CASKKGTDNYEQYF. The CDR3 DNA reads TGTGCCAGCAAGAAGGGGACAGACAACTACGAGCAGTACTTC.

The chain couples TRBV10-2 to TRBJ2-7; TRBD1 matches at 8 bases. The length of the CDR3 is 16 residues. Germline V gene lookup returns CDR1 WSHSY and CDR2 SAAADI. The V and J ends lost 6 bases and 2 bases, in that order; junction bases with no gene match: 12. In nucleotides, the CDR3 is TGCGCCAGCAGGGGCGTGGCCGGGACAGGAACCTACGAGCAGTACTTC. It is translated as CASRGVAGTGTYEQYF.

The chain couples TRBV27 to TRBJ2-7, with 9 bases matching TRBD1. This CDR3 is 14 amino acids long. Per germline, CDR1 MNHEY and CDR2 SMNVEV (reference sequence). Trimming cost V 5 bases and J 7 bases; bases outside gene matches: 9. The DNA of the CDR3 is TGTGCCAGCAGTACTAAACAGGGGGCGCAAGAGCAGTACTTC. As protein: CASSTKQGAQEQYF.

The CDR3 nucleotides read TGTGCCAGCAGCCATGAACTAGAAGACAATGAGCAGTTCTTC. This codes for CASSHELEDNEQFF. The chain combines TRBV11-3 with TRBJ2-1, with a weak D call TRBD2 (5 bases). Trimming shortened V by 5 bases and J by 5 bases, and 13 bases separated the two germline ends. Germline lookup yields CDR1 SGHNT and CDR2 YENEEA. CDR3 length equals 14 residues.

This clone was observed a single time. The chain couples TRBV30 to TRBJ1-2, with a weak D call TRBD1 (6 bases). Germline-derived CDR1 and CDR2 are GTSNPN and SVGIG (reference sequence). The CDR3 length is 13 residues. V was clipped by 5 bases and J by 3 bases, with 13 bases between them. The CDR3 sequence: CAWSDTGYYGYTF. Written as DNA, the CDR3 is TGTGCCTGGTCCGATACAGGGTACTATGGCTACACCTTC.

This clone has a single count. The DNA of the CDR3 is TGTGCCATCAGTGAGTTCGGGAGCCCCTACAATGAGCAGTTCTTC. It specifies CAISEFGSPYNEQFF. The rearrangement links TRBV10-3 to TRBJ2-1; D possibly corresponds to TRBD2 (6 bases). V lost 1 base, J lost 2 bases, and 9 bases lay in between. CDR1 and CDR2 from the germline V gene are ENHRY and SYGVKD. This CDR3 spans 15 amino acids.

In nucleotides, the CDR3 is TGTGCCAGTAGTATTGGGGCTAGCGGATCCTACAATGAGCAGTTCTTC. This sequence encodes CASSIGASGSYNEQFF. The chain links TRBV19 to TRBJ2-1, with 7 bases identical to TRBD2. V was pared by 3 bases and J by 1 base, with 6 bases of the junction left unmatched. The CDR3 sequence is 16 residues long. CDR1 and CDR2 from the germline V gene are LNHDA and SQIVND (reference sequence).

The chain recombines TRBV30 with TRBJ2-6; 7 bases map to TRBD2. CDR3 length: 16 residues. V shed 0 bases, J shed 2 bases, and the junction held 4 bases outside the gene matches. Germline-derived CDR1 and CDR2 are GTSNPN and SVGIG (reference sequence). The CDR3 region is CAWSVRGVPGANVLTF. The CDR3 coding sequence is TGTGCCTGGAGTGTACGGGGGGTACCTGGGGCCAACGTCCTGACTTTC.

V usage is TRBV28 and J usage is TRBJ1-1, with TRBD1 as a possible D gene (6 bases). Germline V lookup: CDR1 MDHEN, CDR2 SYDVKM. V was pared by 5 bases and J by 0 bases, with 13 bases between. The CDR3 has 15 amino acids. The CDR3 DNA is TGTGCCAGCAGTCTCACAAGGGGGATGAACACTGAAGCTTTCTTT. As protein: CASSLTRGMNTEAFF. Supplemented by reference TRBV28 and TRBJ1-1, the full variable domain reads DVKVTQSSRYLVKRTGEKVFLECVQDMDHENMFWYRQDPGLGLRLIYFSYDVKMKEKGDIPEGYSVSREKKERFSLILESASTNQTSMYLCASSLTRGMNTEAFFGQGTRLTVV.